These 23 T cell receptor beta chains were all obtained from the same sample, sequenced in a study of T cell responses to AZD1222 COVID-19 vaccine. This table comes from immunoSEQ multiplex PCR, and its TCRdb copy is limited to in-frame clones, with some not included. The sample contains roughly 150,000 clones, around nine tenths of which appear only once. The sample in question was peripheral blood, obtained on day 0 of AZD1222 vaccination. The receptors originated from an adult in good health.

Written as DNA, the CDR3 is TGTGCCAGCAGTTTAGGAGACATCGGTGGAAACACCATATATTTT. The encoded protein is CASSLGDIGGNTIYF. The genes are TRBV28 and TRBJ1-3, with no clear D. CDR3 length equals 15 residues. Looked up from germline, CDR1 is MDHEN and CDR2 is SYDVKM. Trimming cost V 2 bases and J 3 bases, with 11 bases left between them.

The table lists this clone with a few counts. This sequence joins TRBV19 and TRBJ1-1; the D is unclear. CDR1 is LNHDA and CDR2 is SQIVND in the germline V gene (reference sequence). The CDR3 has 13 amino acids. Trimming stripped 4 bases from V and 0 bases from J, with 6 bases between. The CDR3 DNA is TGTGCCAGTAGTACGACAATGAACACTGAAGCTTTCTTT. It translates to CASSTTMNTEAFF. Variable domain in full (rest from reference TRBV19 and TRBJ1-1): DGGITQSPKYLFRKEGQNVTLSCEQNLNHDAMYWYRQDPGQGLRLIYYSQIVNDFQKGDIAEGYSVSREKKESFPLTVTSAQKNPTAFYLCASSTTMNTEAFFGQGTRLTVV.

This chain connects TRBV27 to TRBJ2-7, with 10 bases fitting TRBD1. J was trimmed by 9 bases and V by 6 bases; bases with no gene match: 5. Germline-derived CDR1 and CDR2 are MNHEY and SMNVEV (reference sequence). The CDR3 consists of 12 residues. The CDR3 nucleotides read TGTGCCAGCAGCGCCGGGACAGGGGTGCAGTACTTC. The encoded protein is CASSAGTGVQYF.

The chain links TRBV7-9 to TRBJ1-5; D ambiguous. Germline CDR1 reads SEHNR; CDR2 reads FQNEAQ (reference sequence). The CDR3 runs 15 residues. V lost 4 bases and J lost 0, with 10 bases in between. CDR3 residues: CASSSDGHSNQPQHF. The CDR3 region has the DNA TGTGCCAGCAGCTCGGACGGTCATAGCAATCAGCCCCAGCATTTT.

The CDR3 nucleotides read TGCAGCGTTGTGCGACTAGCGGGAGGTTCCTACAATGAGCAGTTCTTC. Translation gives CSVVRLAGGSYNEQFF. The J gene is TRBJ2-1, the V gene TRBV29-1; TRBD2 agrees at 13 bases. V shed 4 bases and J 1 base; nucleotides not matched to a gene: 4. In germline, CDR1 is SQVTM, CDR2 ANQGSEA. This CDR3 is 16 amino acids long.

The CDR3 DNA is TGTGCCAGCAGTTCAATATCGTCGGGTAGCAATCAGCCCCAGCATTTT. Protein sequence: CASSSISSGSNQPQHF. The chain recombines TRBV6-2 or TRBV6-3 with TRBJ1-5; no reliable D call. The CDR3 loop spans 16 amino acids. Germline CDR1 reads MNHEY; CDR2 reads SVGEGT. V was pared by 4 bases and J by 0 bases, with 13 bases between.

The chain links TRBV3-1 (or the pseudogene TRBV3-2) to TRBJ2-1, with 7 bases fitting TRBD2. The ends lost 2 bases at V and 3 bases at J; junction bases unmatched: 4. Germline CDR1 reads LGHDT; CDR2 reads YNNKEL (reference sequence). The CDR3 loop spans 15 amino acids. CDR3 coding DNA: TGTGCCAGCAGCCAAACTAGCGCCAGCTACAATGAGCAGTTCTTC. Translating it yields CASSQTSASYNEQFF.

In this sample, this clone turned up a few times. The chain recombines TRBV10-2 with TRBJ1-1; no reliable D call. The V gene lost 3 bases and the J gene lost 6 bases, with 14 bases spanning the gap. The CDR3 has 14 amino acids. Germline V lookup: CDR1 WSHSY, CDR2 SAAADI. CDR3 in amino acids: CASSDWEGKPEAFF. The CDR3 bases are TGCGCCAGCAGTGATTGGGAGGGCAAGCCTGAAGCTTTCTTT.

This chain joins TRBV29-1 and TRBJ2-3; 12 positions agree with TRBD2. The CDR3 is made up of 14 amino acids. The germline CDR1 and CDR2 sequences are SQVTM and ANQGSEA. The V and J ends lost 6 bases and 6 bases, in that order; junction bases with no gene match: 7. CDR3 residues: CSVASGRAWDTQYF. For the CDR3, the DNA is TGCAGCGTCGCTAGCGGGAGGGCGTGGGATACGCAGTATTTT.

The chain combines TRBV9 with TRBJ2-2; D perhaps matches TRBD1 (5 bases). With 4 bases removed from V and 1 base from J, the gap between germline ends came to 11 bases. CDR1 is SGDLS and CDR2 is YYNGEE in the germline V gene. The CDR3 is made up of 15 amino acids. The CDR3 reads CASSSVDKNTGELFF. The CDR3 bases are TGTGCCAGCAGCTCAGTGGACAAGAACACCGGGGAGCTGTTTTTT.

The chain recombines TRBV15 with TRBJ1-2, with D tentatively TRBD1 (6 bases). The CDR3 contains 17 residues. V lost 0 bases, J lost 4 bases, and 18 bases lay in between. Germline CDR1 LNHNV, CDR2 YYDKDF (reference sequence). The CDR3 sequence: CATSRDYRALFPYGYTF. CDR3 nucleotides: TGTGCCACCAGCAGAGATTACAGGGCCCTTTTCCCCTATGGCTACACCTTC.

This clone has only one observation. The gene calls are TRBV7-8 and TRBJ2-1; a possible D gene is TRBD2 (5 bases). The ends were cut back, 5 bases at V and 3 bases at J, with 11 bases in the middle. Germline V CDR1 and CDR2: SGHVS, FQNEAQ. The CDR3 consists of 14 residues. Here the CDR3 DNA reads TGTGCCAGCAGCGTAAGCGGTCTCTACAATGAGCAGTTCTTC. It codes for CASSVSGLYNEQFF.

This chain joins TRBV4-1 and TRBJ2-1; the match to TRBD2 covers 9 bases. Germline CDR1 MGHRA, CDR2 YSYEKL. The J segment lost 4 bases and the V segment lost 3 bases, leaving 10 bases of the junction unmatched. This CDR3 is 17 amino acids long. CDR3 bases: TGCGCCAGCAGCCATCCCAACGCGGGGGGGAATTACAATGAGCAGTTCTTC. Its translation: CASSHPNAGGNYNEQFF.

The CDR3 loop reads CASPSGRLAGELFF. The DNA for the CDR3 is TGTGCCAGCCCTAGCGGGAGGTTGGCCGGGGAGCTGTTTTTT. The V gene is TRBV6-5, the J gene TRBJ2-2; TRBD2 agrees at 11 bases. Trimming removed 8 bases from V and 6 bases from J; junction bases left unmatched: 5. In germline, CDR1 is MNHEY, CDR2 SVGAGI. The CDR3 length is 14 residues.

The chain couples TRBV5-1 to TRBJ2-5, with 10 bases fitting TRBD1. The CDR3 is 14 residues long. Germline V lookup: CDR1 SGHRS, CDR2 YFSETQ. With 4 bases clipped from V and 4 bases from J, the junction kept 4 bases outside the gene matches. The CDR3 coding sequence is TGCGCCAGCAGCGGAGGGACAGGGGTAGAGACCCAGTACTTC. Amino acids: CASSGGTGVETQYF.

This clone was recorded once. This chain joins TRBV10-1 and TRBJ1-1; weak D call: TRBD1 (5 bases). The V end was cut by 3 bases, the J end by 6 bases, with 11 bases between. Germline-derived CDR1 and CDR2 are WNHNN and SYGVQD (reference sequence). This CDR3 is 13 amino acids long. CDR3: CASSERGMAEAFF. The DNA of the CDR3 is TGCGCCAGCAGTGAAAGGGGTATGGCTGAAGCTTTCTTT.

CDR3 amino acids: CAIRGLVNTEAFF. The CDR3 DNA is TGTGCCATCAGAGGACTAGTGAACACTGAAGCTTTCTTT. This chain connects TRBV10-3 to TRBJ1-1; unclear D gene. V shed 6 bases and J shed 0 bases, with 8 bases lying between them. The CDR3 runs to 13 residues. CDR1 and CDR2 (germline): ENHRY, SYGVKD.

V and J are TRBV6-2 or TRBV6-3 and TRBJ2-1; unclear D gene. Trimming left V 3 bases short and J 2 bases short, with 8 bases between. Germline assignment: CDR1 MNHEY and CDR2 SVGEGT. The CDR3 totals 14 residues. The CDR3 loop is CASSYGPAYNEQFF. The CDR3 DNA follows: TGTGCCAGCAGTTATGGACCAGCCTACAATGAGCAGTTCTTC.

V and J are TRBV12-5 and TRBJ2-3; TRBD2 might be the D (5 bases). Germline CDR1 and CDR2: LGHNT and FRNRAP. The CDR3 totals 13 residues. Trimming left V 4 bases short and J 3 bases short, with 8 bases between. The CDR3 reads CASGSGGTDTQYF. CDR3 bases: TGTGCTAGTGGTTCAGGAGGAACAGATACGCAGTATTTT.

The chain is built from TRBV3-1 (or the pseudogene TRBV3-2) and TRBJ1-3; tentative D call: TRBD1 (5 bases). The germline gives CDR1 LGHDT, CDR2 YNNKEL (reference sequence). V shed 1 base and J shed 8 bases, with 15 bases lying between them. The CDR3 has 15 residues. CDR3 bases: TGTGCCAGCAGCCAAGTCGGGGGAGCGAGGGACACCATATATTTT. It specifies CASSQVGGARDTIYF.

This clone was observed a single time. The chain is built from TRBV6-6 and TRBJ2-1; TRBD2 matches 7 bases. Germline V gene data show CDR1 as MNHNY and CDR2 as SVGAGI (reference sequence). J lost 8 bases, V lost 5 bases, and 12 bases had no gene match. The CDR3 runs to 15 residues. Here the CDR3 reads CASSRSGLGRDEQFF. In DNA form, the CDR3 reads TGTGCCAGCAGTCGATCGGGACTGGGGAGGGATGAGCAGTTCTTC.

The chain links TRBV12-3 or TRBV12-4 to TRBJ2-2; no firm D call. Trimming removed 6 bases from V and 5 bases from J, with 7 bases in between. This CDR3 is built from 12 residues. Here the CDR3 DNA reads TGTGCCAGCAGGTCCGCGACCGGGGAGCTGTTTTTT. This translates into CASRSATGELFF.

The rearrangement links TRBV28 to TRBJ1-5, with D possibly TRBD1 on 5 matching bases. Trimming removed 8 bases at V and 0 bases at J, with 11 bases between. CDR3 length equals 14 residues. Germline values: CDR1 MDHEN, CDR2 SYDVKM. The CDR3 nucleotides are TGTGCCAGCGGGGCAGGTCATAGCAATCAGCCCCAGCATTTT. Its translation: CASGAGHSNQPQHF.